The T cell receptor (beta chain) described here comes from a study of T cell responses to AZD1222 COVID-19 vaccine. General study results and limits: Across spike, vaccine-associated CD4 TCRs were found, dominant at 160-218 and 743-854. Only five to seven individuals given AZD1222 were seropositive at baseline.

Repertoires were generated with immunoSEQ multiplex PCR, while TCRdb's copy carries only in-frame clones and drops some. The data contain approximately 180,000 clones, approximately 90% of them singletons. Of note for this clone: Its antigen is unknown.

The CDR3 totals 13 residues. Germline CDR1 is MDHEN and CDR2 is SYDVKM. Trimming took 6 bases from V and 5 from J, leaving 13 bases between them. The gene calls are TRBV28 and TRBJ1-2; D unclear. Source: peripheral blood, taken on day 0 of AZD1222 vaccination. The clonotype originates from an adult in good health. This CDR3 reads CASSVGSEYGYTF. The CDR3 DNA is TGTGCCAGCAGCGTAGGGTCAGAGTATGGCTACACCTTC.